This T cell receptor beta chain was sequenced in a study of naive and memory T cell subsets listed by TCRdb under 2017. Background on the whole study: Sorted naive and memory T cell subsets from peripheral blood were analyzed in the study using a UMI-based, open-source pipeline for TCR alpha and beta sequencing. RNA was DNase-treated and reverse transcribed with TCR constant-region primers, mostly using SuperScript III. Complete agreement was observed between the functional CMV T cell responses and the IgG serology results.

Libraries were constructed by UMI-ligation and nested PCR. The beta constant-region primer was an equimolar mix of two oligonucleotides covering both TRBC1 and TRBC2. The ligated cDNA went through four rounds of PCR with nested alpha and beta constant-region primers together with the SP2 primer. A single-stranded oligonucleotide bearing the SP2 primer plus a 12-nucleotide UMI was ligated onto the 3' end of the cDNA by T4 RNA ligase 1. Incubation of the ligation reaction was carried out at 16 degrees C for about 20-25 hours. PCR2 was typically run as a SYBR Green qPCR and stopped at a predetermined threshold to prevent over-amplification. Apart from the first purification, every purification step used Agencourt AMPure XP magnetic beads. Libraries were quantified by Qubit and checked on a TapeStation, where a main peak was expected near 650 bp. The pooled libraries were sequenced on an Illumina MiSeq using v2 2x251 paired-end kits, which usually yielded roughly 0.85-2.2 million reads per sample. Each sample's library went into the pool at roughly 4.4 nM, and roughly 4.5-8% PhiX was added to help with cluster recognition. Turning to the authors' computational methods: FASTQ reads processed by Demultiplexor were assigned V and J genes by Decombinator through tag matching that tolerated a single base-pair mismatch. By using UMIs, Collapsinator corrected both sequencing errors and the frequency errors caused by PCR heterogeneity. TCRs were translated and CDR3s were extracted from the conserved cysteine to the FGXG phenylalanine by CDR3Translator, with non-productive sequences being flagged. Gini, Shannon entropy and inverse Simpson indices were calculated on repertoires subsampled to equal numbers of UMI-defined TCRs. Clonotype abundance distributions were fitted to a power law by maximum likelihood within the linear range. For one naive CD8 sample, the pipeline and MIGEC produced similar UMI counts, unique TCR numbers and clonal distributions. In one analysis, naive TCRs also found in any memory subset of the same donor were removed from the naive repertoire. Repertoires were searched for 7,322 CMV-associated CDR3 sequences compiled from VDJdb and a published dataset. TCRdb redid the processing of the public reads, applying fastp at Q25 and MiXCR, and retained in-frame beta chains. All rows with the same CDR3 protein become a single entry with the most common DNA and genes. The V and J calls and clone size are TCRdb's, not the authors'. Present in this sample are some 82,000 distinct CDR3 sequences, approximately 10% of which were seen just once. Jointly, the top ten make up more than 0.11% of the sample.

Including cysteine and phenylalanine, the CDR3 has 15 amino acids. The only DNA kept is the CDR3, 45 bases in frame from the first base. Deletion took 7 bases off V and 3 bases off J, with a span of 16 bases between the germline ends. Looking up the germline V gene yields CDR1 MNHEY and CDR2 SVGEGT. Study-level results and caveats: Gini index rose and Shannon and inverse Simpson diversity fell from naive through CM, EM and EMRA in both CD4 and CD8 cells. The abundance of TCRs followed a power law with an exponent that differed between naive and memory subsets yet stayed consistent across the three individuals. The repertoire findings for the naive and memory subsets could not be validated against a ground truth, as none was available. Following error correction, more than 95% of naive TCR sequences occurred only once, which made naive abundance distributions much steeper than those of memory subsets. RNA-based TCR counts may be influenced by expression changes linked to T cell activation and differentiation. A few larger clonotypes were present in naive repertoires, particularly the CD8 repertoires, and these clonotypes were possibly memory cells re-expressing CD45RA. Single alpha or beta chain sequences, rather than paired alpha/beta receptors, were used to define clonotypes.

From the second PCR step onward, the TCR alpha chain libraries and the TCR beta chain libraries were amplified separately. Donor CMV status was determined by IFNgamma production from CD4+ T cells after overnight stimulation of fresh PBMCs with CMV viral lysate. CD4 T cells were positively selected with Miltenyi beads, followed by positive selection of CD8 T cells from the CD4-negative fraction. Cells were stained for CD3, CD4, CD8, CD45RA, CD27 and a live/dead dye and were sorted on a BD Aria II into four subsets based on CD45RA and CD27. Blood was obtained from a few healthy volunteers, and the blood from each volunteer was fractionated into CD4 and CD8 T cells and subsequently into four differentiation subsets. About 120 ml of peripheral blood was drawn per donor, and PBMC were isolated by Ficoll-Paque PLUS density-gradient centrifugation. The sorted cells were lysed in RLT buffer, after which RNA was extracted using a Qiagen RNeasy kit and kept at -80 degrees C.

This clonotype was recorded many times. This clone's antigen is unknown. It has no much larger one-base neighbor in the sample; base qualities were not kept. Sequences were obtained from naive CD4+ T cells from blood. The cell subset or site tag for this specimen amounts to: naive T cells, CD45RA high CD27+. The chain links TRBV6-2 or TRBV6-3 with TRBJ2-1; no D gene call is confident. The receptor was derived from a human donor in good health. The CDR3 protein: CASTSDPTRYNEQFF. The DNA sequence follows: TGTGCCAGCACATCCGACCCAACCCGCTACAATGAGCAGTTCTTC.